This T cell receptor (beta chain) was recorded in a study of cytomegalovirus exposure and HLA in healthy donors. Findings and caveats of the study: In a later analysis, productive TCRs from donors in an Asian-associated ancestry cluster reportedly carried fewer N-insertions than the cohort mean. The study recorded about 150 TCR beta chains that were cytomegalovirus-associated. Evidence from a later analysis indicated that most CMV-associated TCR beta chains looked HLA-restricted.

Germline CDR1 reads SGHVS; CDR2 reads FQNEAQ. Trimming left V 1 base short and J 8 bases short, with 12 bases between. The length of the CDR3 is 15 residues. It was healthy bone marrow donors who served as donors. Primers: 60 Vbeta forward and 13 Jbeta reverse. Sequencing was performed with immunoSEQ multiplex PCR; in TCRdb, only in-frame clones are kept and a portion is missing. This sample has about 160,000 clones; roughly 76% occur once, and the top ten carry under 1.5%. Concerning this clone itself: What it binds is unknown.

The rearrangement uses TRBV7-8 and TRBJ1-6; D might be TRBD1 (5 bases). This TCR derives from a man aged 60 to 75 in good health and CMV-seronegative. Sequencing used PBMCs. The CDR3 protein is CASSLVLGGDSPLHF. As DNA, the CDR3 is TGTGCCAGCAGCTTAGTACTCGGGGGAGATTCACCCCTCCACTTT.